These 17 T cell receptor beta chains share one sample of origin, sequenced in a study of CD8 T cells in ankylosing spondylitis. One entry per CDR3 protein, called by TCRdb with MiXCR from the 5' RACE reads. The repertoire consists of some 130,000 distinct CDR3 sequences, with approximately 7.4% occurring once and the leading ten covering approximately 13%. The sequencing sample was made of blood, either unsorted or a sorted T cell fraction (not recorded which). These receptors came from a female donor with ankylosing spondylitis or in good health (not recorded which).

The table lists this clonotype with many counts. The gene calls are TRBV5-1 and TRBJ2-7, with 13 bases lining up with TRBD2. CDR1 and CDR2 (germline): SGHRS, YFSETQ. With 4 bases clipped from V and 0 bases from J, the junction kept 4 bases outside the gene matches. The CDR3 is 16 residues long. CDR3 sequence reads: CASSPGLAGASYEQYF. The CDR3 DNA sequence: TGCGCCAGCAGCCCCGGACTAGCGGGGGCCTCCTACGAGCAGTACTTC.

This clonotype occurred many times. The genes are TRBV7-9 and TRBJ1-2, with D unclear. The CDR3 is made up of 12 amino acids. V was shortened by 2 bases and J by 6 bases, with 7 bases between the two germline ends. Germline loops: CDR1 SEHNR, CDR2 FQNEAQ (reference sequence). The CDR3: CASSLKGNGYTF. For the CDR3, the DNA is TGTGCCAGCAGCTTAAAGGGAAATGGCTACACCTTC.

This clonotype was recorded at least ten times. V and J are TRBV27 and TRBJ1-2; D not certain. This CDR3 has 16 residues. Germline V lookup: CDR1 MNHEY, CDR2 SMNVEV (reference sequence). V lost 2 bases and J 0 bases, leaving 13 bases between the germline ends. CDR3 sequence (DNA): TGTGCCAGCAGTTTAAATGTCTACGGAGCTAACTATGGCTACACCTTC. Its protein product is CASSLNVYGANYGYTF.

Many counts were recorded for this clonotype. The chain combines TRBV29-1 with TRBJ2-1, with 7 bases that match TRBD1. V shed 6 bases, J shed 9 bases, and the junction held 11 bases outside the gene matches. From germline, CDR1 is SQVTM and CDR2 ANQGSEA. CDR3 size: 13 residues. CDR3 DNA sequence: TGCAGCGTAGCTACCGACAGGGTAGGTGAGCAGTTCTTC. Protein: CSVATDRVGEQFF.

This clonotype was picked up a small number of times. This chain uses TRBV3-1 with TRBJ2-2; D gene unclear. This CDR3 comprises 13 residues. The V gene lost 2 bases and the J gene lost 5 bases, with 6 bases spanning the gap. Germline CDR1 reads LGHDT; CDR2 reads YNNKEL (reference sequence). The CDR3 reads CASSQTRTGELFF. In nucleotides, the CDR3 is TGTGCCAGCAGCCAAACGAGAACCGGGGAGCTGTTTTTT.

This clonotype showed up many times. V gene TRBV12-3 or TRBV12-4 combines with J gene TRBJ2-7; D is possibly TRBD1 (5 bases). The V and J ends lost 8 bases and 7 bases respectively, with 15 bases between them. The CDR3 has 12 residues. In DNA, the CDR3 is TGTGCCAGCCACGGACAATCTAGGGAGCAGTACTTC. The encoded protein is CASHGQSREQYF.

This clonotype was counted many times. This sequence joins TRBV6-6 and TRBJ1-5; no definite D call. The germline gives CDR1 MNHNY, CDR2 SVGAGI (reference sequence). Deletions cut 8 bases from V and 0 bases from J, with 5 bases between. The CDR3 has 12 amino acids. In nucleotides, the CDR3 is TGTGCCAGCTTTAATAGCAATCAGCCCCAGCATTTT. Translating gives CASFNSNQPQHF.

This clonotype was observed at least ten times. CDR3 DNA: TGTGCCAGCAGTTTGTGGGAGAACACCGGGGAGCTGTTTTTT. It encodes CASSLWENTGELFF. The V and J genes are TRBV12-3 or TRBV12-4 and TRBJ2-2; no definite D call. The CDR3 length is 14 residues. The V and J ends lost 3 bases and 1 base respectively, with 6 bases between them.

This clonotype was counted at least ten times. V gene TRBV7-3 combines with J gene TRBJ2-1; TRBD1 is a possible D gene (5 bases). Trimming stripped 0 bases from V and 6 bases from J, with 9 bases between. The CDR3 covers 14 residues. Germline V gene sequence: CDR1 SGHTA, CDR2 FQGTGA. CDR3 nucleotides: TGTGCCAGCAGCTTAACCAGGGCCGGCAATGAGCAGTTCTTC. Its protein product is CASSLTRAGNEQFF.

The chain combines TRBV6-1 with TRBJ1-1; 7 nucleotides match TRBD1. V lost 6 bases to trimming and J lost 4 bases; unmatched junction nucleotides: 8. The germline V gene encodes CDR1 MNHNS and CDR2 SASEGT. The CDR3 covers 14 residues. CDR3 DNA sequence: TGTGCCAGCAGCTCACAGGGGAGTAGCACTGAAGCTTTCTTT. As protein: CASSSQGSSTEAFF.

This chain joins TRBV18 and TRBJ1-1; tentatively, D is TRBD1 (5 bases). CDR3 size: 15 residues. Germline CDR1 is KGHSH and CDR2 is LQKENI. The V end was cut by 1 base, the J end by 3 bases, with 12 bases between. The CDR3 region has the DNA TGTGCCAGCTCACCACAGGGGCCGCCGGACACTGAAGCTTTCTTT. Translated: CASSPQGPPDTEAFF.

This clonotype was detected ten times or more. V and J are TRBV12-3 or TRBV12-4 and TRBJ1-2, with a tentative D call TRBD1 (5 bases). V lost 6 bases and J 7 bases, leaving 15 bases between the germline ends. This CDR3 has 13 residues. The DNA of the CDR3 is TGTGCCAGCAGAACTGGGGGGGTTCTTGGCTACACCTTC. It yields the protein CASRTGGVLGYTF.

This clonotype has ten or more counts. The rearrangement uses TRBV20-1 and TRBJ2-1, with 7 bases aligning to TRBD1. The CDR3 loop spans 18 amino acids. The germline gives CDR1 DFQATT, CDR2 SNEGSKA (reference sequence). Losses at the gene ends were 0 bases for V and 2 bases for J; bases not matched to a gene: 13. The CDR3 sequence is CSARDPTGKMSAYNEQFF. In nucleotides, the CDR3 is TGCAGTGCTAGAGATCCGACAGGGAAAATGAGCGCCTACAATGAGCAGTTCTTC.

The chain has TRBV3-1 and TRBJ2-3; D ambiguous. The V end was cut by 11 bases, the J end by 4 bases, with 25 bases between. CDR3 length: 16 residues. Germline CDR1 and CDR2: LGHDT and YNNKEL (reference sequence). The CDR3 DNA is TGTGCCTGCACCCAAGATAGGTCGATGTCGTCAGATACGCAGTATTTT. This encodes CACTQDRSMSSDTQYF.

This clonotype came up many times. The J gene is TRBJ2-1, the V gene TRBV3-1; 10 nucleotides line up with TRBD2. The CDR3 runs 15 residues. CDR1 is LGHDT, CDR2 YNNKEL, per germline (reference sequence). The junction had 11 bases not matched to a gene; V was cut back by 8 bases and J by 7 bases. The CDR3 loop reads CASYRSGGAGNEQFF. CDR3 bases: TGTGCCAGCTATAGAAGCGGGGGGGCCGGTAATGAGCAGTTCTTC.

This clonotype was seen many times. The chain employs TRBV12-3 or TRBV12-4 and TRBJ1-4, with D maybe TRBD1 (5 bases). The CDR3 covers 15 residues. Trimming took 4 bases from V and 8 from J, leaving 17 bases between them. The CDR3 DNA reads as TGTGCCAGCAGTTCGTCAGGGAGTCCAGGGGAAAAACTGTTTTTT. It is translated as CASSSSGSPGEKLFF.

This clonotype came up many times. The chain recombines TRBV5-1 with TRBJ2-3; D remains unclear. The CDR3 sequence is 13 residues long. The V gene lost 3 bases and the J gene lost 5 bases, with 10 bases spanning the gap. Germline values: CDR1 SGHRS, CDR2 YFSETQ. CDR3: CASSWQEGDTQYF. The CDR3, as DNA: TGCGCCAGCAGCTGGCAAGAAGGAGATACGCAGTATTTT.